The clone carrying this T cell receptor (beta chain) is a singleton in its sample. Only in-frame clones appear in the TCRdb table, and some are missing; sequencing was by immunoSEQ multiplex PCR. The repertoire includes 100,000 to 150,000 clones, about 86% of them detected once, and under 20% sits in the top ten. This record belongs to a study of T cell responses to AZD1222 COVID-19 vaccine. The V and J ends lost 5 bases and 7 bases respectively, with 12 bases between them. Germline V gene sequence: CDR1 LNHDA, CDR2 SQIVND (reference sequence). The CDR3 totals 13 residues. The sequencing here drew on peripheral blood, taken 28 days after the second AZD1222 dose. The chain carries TRBV19 and TRBJ1-5; unclear D gene. This clonotype was sampled from an adult who received the AZD1222 COVID-19 vaccine. The chain's CDR3 is CASSQNPGQPQHF. In nucleotides, the CDR3 is TGTGCCAGTAGTCAAAATCCAGGACAGCCCCAGCATTTT.